This T cell receptor beta chain was identified in a study of CD4 T cells in relation to SARS-CoV-2 and coronaviruses. Whole-study findings and limits: In roughly 65% of donors, memory CD4+ clonotypes crossrecognized SARS-CoV-2 and at least one common cold coronavirus spike.

A word on this clone: Its cognate antigen is unknown.

Only in-frame clones appear in the TCRdb table, and some are missing; sequencing was by immunoSEQ multiplex PCR. This repertoire shows about 60,000 clones, less than 95% found once; its top ten account for around 0.15%. The unexposed donors gave CD4+ T cells in about 2011-2018, prior to COVID-19. Material for sequencing was naive CD4+ T cells from PBMCs. Subset of the sample: naive CD4+ T cells isolated by negative enrichment. The source of this sequence is a human donor in good health.

For the CDR3, the DNA is TGCAGTGCCAGTAAAGGGGGCTACGAGCAGTACTTC. It encodes CSASKGGYEQYF. The J gene is TRBJ2-7, the V gene TRBV20-1, with D tentatively TRBD1 (6 bases). Germline V gene sequence: CDR1 DFQATT, CDR2 SNEGSKA (reference sequence). V dropped 6 bases and J dropped 3 bases, with 12 bases sitting between them. CDR3 length: 12 residues.